Sequencing of this T cell receptor (beta chain) was carried out in a study of shared clonotypes between healthy human individuals. Study-wide points: Generation probabilities were higher for clonotypes shared across all four sorted-subset donors than for unshared ones. Few donors limited the genetic and exposure-history diversity represented.

It was at deep level that the assay was run. Original data processing: ImmunoSEQ output lacked quality scores and full-length reads, limiting matched filtering. Here immunoSEQ multiplex PCR was the method, and the copy in TCRdb shows in-frame clones only, minus some. That table furnishes V, J and clone size, whereas the DNA furnished D and trimming. This sample yields around 2,000,000 clones, of which roughly 91% are seen a single time; 1.5% to 2% belongs to the top ten. Of note for this clone: Its antigen is currently unknown.

Only CD45RO-negative cells positively selected for CCR7 counted as naive CD8 cells, so terminally differentiated effector memory CD45RA+ cells were excluded. The CDR3 is 11 residues long. The V and J ends lost 5 bases and 8 bases respectively, with 9 bases between them. The germline CDR1 and CDR2 sequences are SEHNR and FQNEAQ (reference sequence). The chain employs TRBV7-9 and TRBJ1-1, with D uncertain. The sample was naive CD8+ T cells from PBMCs. The sequence came from a man aged 18 to 30 in good health. Some clones in this sample may be carry-over from other donors' samples. CDR3 sequence (DNA): TGTGCCAGCAGCGCGCAACACGAAGCTTTCTTT. This sequence encodes CASSAQHEAFF.